The 31 T cell receptor beta chains presented below share a single source sample, sequenced in a study of T-cell memory formation after mild COVID-19. TCRdb re-called the 5' RACE reads through MiXCR, storing one row per CDR3 protein. The sample holds roughly 550,000 distinct CDR3 sequences, around 21% seen once. Sequenced material: PBMCs or a T cell subset sorted from them (not recorded which). These receptors were collected from an adult woman who had mild COVID-19 (a few samples of this study predate the infection). Cell type and time point are not known.

This clonotype was observed a handful of times. The chain links TRBV15 to TRBJ1-5; no clear D gene. This CDR3 comprises 13 residues. The germline V gene has CDR1 LNHNV and CDR2 YYDKDF (reference sequence). Trimming pared 5 bases from V and 9 bases from J, leaving 14 bases between. CDR3 residues: CATSPGPGRPQHF. The CDR3 nucleotides are TGTGCCACCAGCCCCGGTCCGGGGAGGCCCCAGCATTTT.

In its sample, this clonotype was seen a few times. This sequence joins TRBV7-6 and TRBJ2-7; 9 bases line up with TRBD1. Germline assignment: CDR1 SGHVS and CDR2 FNYEAQ. V trimming: 5 bases; J trimming: 5 bases; junction bases outside the gene matches: 10. The CDR3 is made up of 15 amino acids. CDR3: CASSLYEGQGHEQYF. DNA for the CDR3: TGTGCCAGCAGCCTGTATGAGGGACAGGGCCACGAGCAGTACTTC.

The gene calls are TRBV30 and TRBJ2-1; 11 bases line up with TRBD1. Trimming took 2 bases from V and 9 from J; bases not matched to a gene: 6. Germline CDR1 reads GTSNPN; CDR2 reads SVGIG (reference sequence). The length of the CDR3 is 14 residues. The DNA of the CDR3 is TGTGCCTGGAGTTGGACAGGGGGCCGTGGTGAGCAGTTCTTC. Protein product: CAWSWTGGRGEQFF.

Many counts were recorded for this clonotype. The CDR3 sequence: CASSSGTSGGSETQYF. The CDR3 region has the DNA TGCGCCAGCAGCTCCGGGACTAGCGGGGGAAGCGAGACCCAGTACTTC. V and J are TRBV5-1 and TRBJ2-5; 14 bases line up with TRBD2. CDR3 size: 16 residues. Germline trimming cut 3 bases from V and 5 bases from J; bases unmatched to any gene: 6. Germline CDR1 reads SGHRS; CDR2 reads YFSETQ.

DNA for the CDR3: TGTGCCAGCAGCCGAGAATCGACTATATACAATGAGCAGTTCTTC. It encodes CASSRESTIYNEQFF. This chain uses TRBV7-9 with TRBJ2-1; D is possibly TRBD2 (5 bases). The length of the CDR3 is 15 residues. Germline assignment: CDR1 SEHNR and CDR2 FQNEAQ (reference sequence). V was pared by 5 bases and J by 4 bases, with 15 bases between.

This clonotype showed up just a few times. The genes are TRBV5-5 and TRBJ2-5; tentatively, D is TRBD1 (6 bases). Germline assignment: CDR1 SGHKS and CDR2 YYEKEE (reference sequence). This CDR3 has 14 amino acids. V shed 5 bases and J shed 4 bases, with 15 bases lying between them. In nucleotides, the CDR3 is TGTGCCAGCAGATACGGCGACAGGTTAGAGACCCAGTACTTC. This gives the protein CASRYGDRLETQYF.

V is TRBV4-1 and J is TRBJ1-5; tentatively, D is TRBD1 (6 bases). V lost 2 bases and J lost 5, with 16 bases in between. The CDR3 runs 16 residues. CDR1 and CDR2 from the germline V gene are MGHRA and YSYEKL. DNA for the CDR3: TGCGCCAGCAGCCAAAGGGGAACAGGGAAGGATCAGCCCCAGCATTTT. Its protein product is CASSQRGTGKDQPQHF.

A few counts support this clonotype. The chain links TRBV7-9 to TRBJ1-2, with D hard to call. V shed 5 bases and J shed 7 bases, with 17 bases lying between them. Germline CDR1 is SEHNR and CDR2 is FQNEAQ (reference sequence). The CDR3 is made up of 14 amino acids. CDR3 region: CASSRLGGAGGYTF. The CDR3 nucleotides are TGTGCCAGCAGCAGACTCGGCGGCGCGGGTGGCTACACCTTC.

This clonotype was recorded many times. This chain joins TRBV7-6 and TRBJ2-5; D is uncertain. Trimming pared 0 bases from V and 4 bases from J, leaving 9 bases between. Germline V lookup: CDR1 SGHVS, CDR2 FNYEAQ. The CDR3 contains 14 residues. The DNA for the CDR3 is TGTGCCAGCAGCTTAGCTGGGCAGAGAGAGACCCAGTACTTC. Its protein product is CASSLAGQRETQYF. Variable domain in full (rest from reference TRBV7-6 and TRBJ2-5): GAGVSQSPRYKVTKRGQDVALRCDPISGHVSLYWYRQALGQGPEFLTYFNYEAQQDKSGLPNDRFSAERPEGSISTLTIQRTEQRDSAMYRCASSLAGQRETQYFGPGTRLLVL.

This clonotype was detected ten times or more. The V call is TRBV2, the J call TRBJ1-5, with D possibly being TRBD1 (5 bases). CDR1 and CDR2 (germline): SNHLY, FYNNEI. CDR3 size: 13 residues. The V gene lost 10 bases and the J gene lost 1 base, with 11 bases spanning the gap. The CDR3 bases are TGTGCCAAGGGGCTTGGGAGCAATCAGCCCCAGCATTTT. Protein: CAKGLGSNQPQHF.

This clonotype was detected only a few times. This chain links TRBV30 with TRBJ2-3; the match to TRBD2 covers 11 bases. The CDR3 runs to 17 residues. The germline CDR1 and CDR2 sequences are GTSNPN and SVGIG (reference sequence). After removal of 4 bases from V and 4 bases from J, the junction contained 13 bases not matched to a gene. The CDR3 reads CAWNPGRLAGNPDTQYF. In DNA, the CDR3 is TGTGCCTGGAACCCTGGTCGACTAGCGGGAAACCCAGATACGCAGTATTTT.

This chain links TRBV6-1 with TRBJ1-5, with D unclear. CDR3 size: 14 residues. Per the germline V gene, CDR1 is MNHNS and CDR2 is SASEGT. V was clipped by 8 bases and J by 0 bases, with 11 bases between them. CDR3 sequence (DNA): TGTGCCAGCTCCTGGGTGGGTAGCAATCAGCCCCAGCATTTT. Residues: CASSWVGSNQPQHF.

V is TRBV18 and J is TRBJ1-4, with 7 bases matching TRBD1. The CDR3 sequence is 16 residues long. The germline gives CDR1 KGHSH, CDR2 LQKENI. V shed 3 bases, J shed 0 bases, and the junction held 4 bases outside the gene matches. CDR3 in DNA: TGTGCCAGCTCACCGCAGGGGGGAACAACTAATGAAAAACTGTTTTTT. It encodes CASSPQGGTTNEKLFF.

The V and J genes are TRBV20-1 and TRBJ1-2, with a possible D match to TRBD1 (5 bases). V was cut by 4 bases and J by 0 bases, with 12 bases left in between. The CDR3 contains 14 residues. Germline CDR1 DFQATT, CDR2 SNEGSKA (reference sequence). The CDR3 sequence: CSAIPQGANYGYTF. As DNA, the CDR3 is TGCAGTGCTATCCCTCAGGGTGCTAACTATGGCTACACCTTC.

The sample holds many counts of this clonotype. The genes are TRBV20-1 and TRBJ2-1; D uncertain. Germline CDR1 reads DFQATT; CDR2 reads SNEGSKA (reference sequence). The V gene lost 4 bases and the J gene lost 7 bases, with 20 bases spanning the gap. The CDR3 runs 15 residues. The CDR3 region is CSANPTVGPWNEQFF. CDR3 sequence (DNA): TGCAGTGCTAACCCTACGGTTGGGCCCTGGAATGAGCAGTTCTTC.

The table lists this clonotype with a few counts. This rearrangement joins TRBV6-1 to TRBJ1-2, with 8 bases identical to TRBD1. The CDR3 is 13 residues long. V gave up 5 bases and J gave up 7 bases; unmatched junction bases: 6. CDR1 is MNHNS, CDR2 SASEGT, per germline. The CDR3 sequence is CASSRGQGGGYTF. The CDR3 DNA follows: TGTGCCAGCAGTAGAGGACAGGGTGGTGGCTACACCTTC.

This clonotype was observed a handful of times. This chain uses TRBV27 with TRBJ2-1; no firm D call. V shed 3 bases and J shed 6 bases, with 15 bases lying between them. CDR1 is MNHEY and CDR2 is SMNVEV in the germline V gene (reference sequence). This CDR3 region has 15 residues. CDR3 nucleotide sequence: TGTGCCAGCAGTTTTACCCCCTCACCCCTCAATGAGCAGTTCTTC. It codes for CASSFTPSPLNEQFF.

The sample holds a few counts of this clonotype. The V call is TRBV5-1, the J call TRBJ1-2; tentatively, D is TRBD1 (5 bases). V lost 5 bases and J 5 bases, leaving 19 bases between the germline ends. Germline values: CDR1 SGHRS, CDR2 YFSETQ. The CDR3 covers 15 residues. CDR3 in amino acids: CASRHSTLGEYGYTF. In DNA form, the CDR3 reads TGCGCCAGCAGGCATTCCACGCTAGGGGAATATGGCTACACCTTC.

This rearrangement joins TRBV13 to TRBJ1-1; D is unclear. Trimming took 5 bases from V and 2 from J, leaving 15 bases between them. The germline gives CDR1 PRHDT, CDR2 FYEKMQ (reference sequence). The CDR3 is made up of 15 amino acids. CDR3 amino acids: CASSLPRQANTEAFF. In DNA, the CDR3 is TGTGCCAGCAGCCTGCCTCGGCAGGCCAACACTGAAGCTTTCTTT.

This clonotype was observed a handful of times. The J gene is TRBJ1-6, the V gene TRBV20-1; unclear D gene. CDR1 DFQATT and CDR2 SNEGSKA come from the germline V gene (reference sequence). The CDR3 contains 15 residues. V gave up 3 bases and J gave up 7 bases, with 16 bases separating them. CDR3 residues: CSARGITSQNSPLHF. In DNA form, the CDR3 reads TGCAGTGCTAGGGGCATCACCAGCCAGAATTCACCCCTCCACTTT.

This chain links TRBV7-3 with TRBJ2-3; D is undetermined. The CDR3 has 13 residues. Looked up from germline, CDR1 is SGHTA and CDR2 is FQGTGA. The V end was cut by 5 bases, the J end by 3 bases, with 9 bases between. The CDR3 here is CASSAGRTDTQYF. The CDR3 DNA sequence: TGTGCCAGCAGCGCCGGAAGGACAGATACGCAGTATTTT.

J is TRBJ2-1 and V is TRBV11-2; the match to TRBD2 covers 7 bases. The J segment lost 5 bases and the V segment lost 1 base, leaving 5 bases of the junction unmatched. CDR3 size: 15 residues. Germline CDR1 is SGHAT and CDR2 is FQNNGV. CDR3 sequence: CASSLVWEGDNEQFF. CDR3 coding DNA: TGTGCCAGCAGCTTAGTCTGGGAGGGTGACAATGAGCAGTTCTTC.

The V and J genes are TRBV7-2 and TRBJ2-7; TRBD2 agrees at 9 bases. V trimming: 5 bases; J trimming: 2 bases; junction bases outside the gene matches: 7. Germline CDR1 is SGHTA and CDR2 is FQGNSA. The CDR3 has 15 residues. The chain's CDR3 is CASSQLAGEAYEQYF. The CDR3 DNA reads as TGTGCCAGCAGCCAATTAGCGGGAGAGGCCTACGAGCAGTACTTC. The full variable domain, its missing parts supplied by reference TRBV7-2 and TRBJ2-7, is GAGVSQSPSNKVTEKGKDVELRCDPISGHTALYWYRQSLGQGLEFLIYFQGNSAPDKSGLPSDRFSAERTGGSVSTLTIQRTQQEDSAVYLCASSQLAGEAYEQYFGPGTRLTVT.

The chain combines TRBV29-1 with TRBJ2-3, with D possibly matching TRBD1 (6 bases). The J call is doubtful: the DNA matches TRBJ2-5 better. Germline V gives CDR1 SQVTM, CDR2 ANQGSEA. The CDR3 spans 13 residues. CDR3 bases: TGCAGCGTGGCCACAGGGTTACGGGAGACCCAGTACTTC. Translating gives CSVATGLRETQYF.

In its sample, this clonotype was seen a few times. The chain recombines TRBV7-2 with TRBJ2-7; no reliable D call. The V and J ends lost 5 bases and 3 bases respectively, with 11 bases between them. Germline CDR1 is SGHTA and CDR2 is FQGNSA. The CDR3 length is 13 residues. The CDR3 DNA reads as TGTGCCAGCAGCCCATTACGTGTCTACGAGCAGTACTTC. Translated, it gives CASSPLRVYEQYF.

This clonotype was recorded a few times. In DNA form, the CDR3 reads TGTGCCAGCAGGGCAGTAGCCTACGAGCAGTACTTC. Encoded protein: CASRAVAYEQYF. This rearrangement joins TRBV6-1 to TRBJ2-7; D is uncertain. The V gene's germline CDR1 is MNHNS and CDR2 SASEGT. V lost 6 bases and J lost 2, with 8 bases in between. CDR3 length equals 12 residues.

This clonotype was seen a few times. This may be a read error, as it is one base from a much larger clone. This CDR3 is missing its conserved last phenylalanine or tryptophan, likely due to a read error. This chain uses TRBV20-1 with TRBJ2-5; D is unresolved. The CDR3 extends over 11 amino acids. Between the trimmed V and J ends, which lost 3 bases and 1 base, there was a span of 3 bases. Germline V lookup: CDR1 DFQATT, CDR2 SNEGSKA (reference sequence). The CDR3: CSASGQETQYL. The CDR3, as DNA: TGCAGTGCTAGCGGCCAAGAGACCCAGTACTTA.

In its sample, this clonotype was seen a few times. The genes are TRBV29-1 and TRBJ1-1; weak D call: TRBD1 (6 bases). Trimming stripped 4 bases from V and 3 bases from J, with 9 bases between. The CDR3 runs to 12 residues. Germline V gene data show CDR1 as SQVTM and CDR2 as ANQGSEA. CDR3 protein: CSVGRGYTEAFF. In DNA form, the CDR3 reads TGCAGCGTTGGCAGGGGTTACACTGAAGCTTTCTTT.

The CDR3 reads CSARPGLAGGLYNEQFF. In DNA form, the CDR3 reads TGCAGTGCTAGACCCGGACTAGCGGGAGGACTCTACAATGAGCAGTTCTTC. The chain uses TRBV20-1 and TRBJ2-1; TRBD2 matches at 14 bases. Germline loops: CDR1 DFQATT, CDR2 SNEGSKA (reference sequence). Trimming at V came to 2 bases and at J to 3 bases, leaving 6 bases not matched to a gene. This CDR3 has 17 amino acids.

At least ten counts were recorded for this clonotype. This chain joins TRBV5-5 and TRBJ2-1; D remains unclear. V lost 0 bases to trimming and J lost 7 bases, with 11 bases between them. The CDR3 spans 14 residues. CDR1 is SGHKS and CDR2 is YYEKEE in the germline V gene (reference sequence). The DNA of the CDR3 is TGTGCCAGCAGCTTGGGCAGATTTTTGAATGAGCAGTTCTTC. As protein: CASSLGRFLNEQFF.

This clonotype occurred a few times. The rearrangement uses TRBV7-8 and TRBJ2-1; D may be TRBD2 (5 bases). The CDR3 loop spans 17 amino acids. The germline gives CDR1 SGHVS, CDR2 FQNEAQ. V dropped 2 bases and J dropped 0 bases, with 14 bases sitting between them. The DNA of the CDR3 is TGTGCCAGCAGCTTACTTCGGGCGGGCGTCTCCTACAATGAGCAGTTCTTC. Translated: CASSLLRAGVSYNEQFF.